The 10 T cell receptor beta chains below were found in one sample sequenced in a study of post-analysis software for immune sequencing data. Study-level points and caveats: Five TRBV segments occurring more often in patients than controls included TRBV5-6, TRBV5-1 and TRBV20-1.

No antigen is known for these receptors. Prepared TCR beta cDNA libraries contained unique molecular identifiers. TCRdb processed the PCR reads anew with MiXCR; each CDR3 protein has one entry. The table lists roughly 800,000 distinct CDR3 sequences, about 27% of them singletons, with approximately 0.6% in the top ten. The sample consisted of blood. The receptors were gathered from a girl aged 5-17 years with multiple sclerosis.

This clonotype was found a few times. This chain joins TRBV27 and TRBJ2-1; D possibly uses TRBD1 or TRBD2 (5 bases each). The V end was cut by 5 bases, the J end by 8 bases, with 16 bases between. Germline CDR1 is MNHEY and CDR2 is SMNVEV (reference sequence). This CDR3 contains 14 residues. The DNA of the CDR3 is TGTGCCAGCAGTCCTGGGGCGGGTTGGTATGAGCAGTTCTTC. Its protein is CASSPGAGWYEQFF.

The J gene is TRBJ2-7, the V gene TRBV27; D is unclear. The CDR3 spans 13 residues. V lost 2 bases and J lost 6, with 11 bases in between. Per the germline V gene, CDR1 is MNHEY and CDR2 is SMNVEV (reference sequence). The CDR3 loop is CASSLGPFTEQYF. CDR3 DNA: TGTGCCAGCAGTTTAGGGCCTTTCACCGAGCAGTACTTC.

This clonotype was counted a few times. The rearrangement links TRBV20-1 to TRBJ2-7, with 9 bases that match TRBD2. Germline assignment: CDR1 DFQATT and CDR2 SNEGSKA (reference sequence). With 0 bases clipped from V and 4 bases from J, the junction kept 16 bases outside the gene matches. The CDR3 totals 18 residues. The CDR3 sequence: CSARDVQGRSGRKYEQYF. Written as DNA, the CDR3 is TGCAGTGCTAGAGATGTGCAGGGGAGAAGCGGGAGGAAGTACGAGCAGTACTTC.

This clonotype was picked up a small number of times. The chain recombines TRBV4-1 with TRBJ2-3, with 7 bases fitting TRBD2. There are 15 residues in the CDR3. CDR1 and CDR2 from the germline V gene are MGHRA and YSYEKL. Trimming at V came to 3 bases and at J to 7 bases, leaving 10 bases not matched to a gene. The CDR3 nucleotides read TGCGCCAGCAGCCATTCTCGCGGGGGAGATAATACGCAGTATTTT. It translates to CASSHSRGGDNTQYF.

The rearrangement joins TRBV12-3 or TRBV12-4 to TRBJ2-5; D might be TRBD1 (6 bases). Trimming left V 6 bases short and J 5 bases short, with 13 bases between. The CDR3 is made up of 13 amino acids. The CDR3 DNA follows: TGTGCCAGCAGCACAGGGTGGTTGGAGACCCAGTACTTC. Its translation: CASSTGWLETQYF.

This clonotype appeared once. The rearrangement joins TRBV9 to TRBJ2-2, with D perhaps matching TRBD2 (5 bases). Germline-derived CDR1 and CDR2 are SGDLS and YYNGEE. Trimming removed 4 bases from V and 3 bases from J, with 19 bases in between. CDR3 length: 17 residues. CDR3 in DNA: TGTGCCAGCAGCCCAGCGGTCTACGGCGGTCACACCGGGGAGCTGTTTTTT. It codes for CASSPAVYGGHTGELFF.

CDR3 amino acids: CASSRGLAGERSTQYF. The CDR3 nucleotides read TGTGCCAGCAGTCGGGGACTAGCGGGAGAACGGTCTACGCAGTATTTT. The chain joins TRBV28 to TRBJ2-3; 14 bases map to TRBD2. V was pared by 5 bases and J by 8 bases, with 9 bases of the junction left unmatched. The CDR3 consists of 16 residues. Germline-derived CDR1 and CDR2 are MDHEN and SYDVKM.

For this clonotype: Germline is not matched at one junction end, which may reflect a read error. V usage is TRBV28 and J usage is TRBJ2-6, with no clear D. Germline loops: CDR1 MDHEN, CDR2 SYDVKM. The CDR3 has 16 residues. The DNA of the CDR3 is TGTACCAGCAGTATTTCCATCTTCTCTGGGGCCAACGTCCTGACTTTC. Protein product: CTSSISIFSGANVLTF.

V is TRBV3-1 and J is TRBJ2-6; D call uncertain. V lost 1 base and J lost 0, with 13 bases in between. There are 18 residues in the CDR3. CDR1 and CDR2 (germline): LGHDT, YNNKEL (reference sequence). Here the CDR3 reads CASSQVVRSSSGANVLTF. The CDR3 nucleotides read TGTGCCAGCAGCCAAGTCGTCAGGTCATCCTCTGGGGCCAACGTCCTGACTTTC.

The chain couples TRBV20-1 to TRBJ1-5; D is perhaps TRBD1 (5 bases). With 5 bases removed from V and 0 bases from J, the gap between germline ends came to 17 bases. The CDR3 spans 16 residues. CDR1 and CDR2 (germline): DFQATT, SNEGSKA (reference sequence). This CDR3 reads CSAETGTVYSNQPQHF. The CDR3 DNA follows: TGCAGTGCTGAAACCGGGACCGTATATAGCAATCAGCCCCAGCATTTT.